The present T cell receptor (beta chain) was sequenced within a study of T-cell memory formation after mild COVID-19. Study summary: Among the donors, TCR clusters were largely specific to each donor. Study observations and caveats: Clones that contracted from day 15 to 85 were balanced CD4/CD8, while later expanders leaned CD4+.

This CDR3 has 14 residues. Trimming left V 4 bases short and J 5 bases short, with 13 bases between. The germline gives CDR1 MNHEY, CDR2 SVGEGT. On this clonotype itself: The antigen is unknown.

A 5'RACE reaction primed in the constant segment made cDNA libraries of TCR alpha and TCR beta, and these carried sample barcodes and UMIs. Each CDR3 protein is one row after TCRdb ran MiXCR on the 5' RACE reads. The sample lists under 450,000 distinct CDR3 sequences; approximately 14% were seen once. This clonotype was sampled from a man aged 18 to 35 who had mild COVID-19 (a few samples of this study predate the infection). Cell type and time point are not known. Sequences were obtained from PBMCs or a T cell subset sorted from them (not recorded which). The gene calls are TRBV6-2 or TRBV6-3 and TRBJ2-3, with D perhaps TRBD2 (7 bases). For the CDR3, the DNA is TGTGCCAGCAGTTCGTGGGGGGGCCTAGATACGCAGTATTTT. Residues: CASSSWGGLDTQYF.